This TCR beta chain emerged from a study of T-cell memory formation after mild COVID-19. About this clonotype: The antigen remains unidentified.

5'RACE primed at constant segments yielded TCR alpha and TCR beta cDNA libraries bearing sample barcodes and UMIs. One entry per CDR3 protein results from TCRdb running MiXCR on the 5' RACE reads. The data contain fewer than 200,000 distinct CDR3 sequences, about 18% of them singletons. Points from the study as a whole: Detection of some responders pre-infection suggested pre-existing cross-reactive memory T cells participated.

This CDR3 contains 14 residues. From germline, CDR1 is SGHNT and CDR2 YENEEA. The V segment lost 7 bases and the J segment 4 bases; nucleotides outside the gene matches: 7. The rearrangement links TRBV11-3 to TRBJ2-1; 7 bases match TRBD2. This TCR came from a man aged 18-30 years who had mild COVID-19 (a few samples of this study predate the infection). Cell type and time point are not known. Sequencing was carried out using PBMCs or a T cell subset sorted from them (not recorded which). This CDR3 is CASTWGGPYNEQFF. The CDR3 nucleotides read TGTGCCAGCACTTGGGGAGGGCCTTACAATGAGCAGTTCTTC.